This TCR beta chain comes out of a study of shared clonotypes between healthy human individuals. Study observations and caveats: Deeper or shallower sequencing was expected to change how clonotypes are shared among donors. Sharing across four donors was highest in naive CD4 (approximately 5%) and lowest in memory CD8 (approximately 0.4%). Despite large depth, sorted-subset datasets appeared incompletely sequenced.

To note about this clone: The antigen is not known.

Terminally differentiated effector memory CD45RA+ cells were excluded by CCR7 positive selection of CD45RO-negative cells. V was clipped by 2 bases and J by 1 base, with 13 bases between them. Germline-derived CDR1 and CDR2 are SGHKS and YYEKEE (reference sequence). The CDR3 runs 15 residues. Template for every sorted-subset replicate PCR totaled 200 to 250 ng DNA, approximately 30,000 T cell genomes. Some clones are missing from TCRdb's copy, which holds only in-frame ones; the method was immunoSEQ multiplex PCR. The profile covers about 680,000 clones, with 90% to 95% appearing a single time and 20% to 25% taken by the ten largest.

The chain joins TRBV5-5 to TRBJ2-7, with D perhaps matching TRBD1 (6 bases). The specimen sequenced was naive CD8+ T cells sorted from blood. This sequence was found in a man aged 25 to 40 in good health. The CDR3: CASSFLRGESYEQYF. The CDR3 nucleotides read TGTGCCAGCAGCTTTCTCAGGGGAGAGTCCTACGAGCAGTACTTC.